Presented here are 28 T cell receptor beta chains from one specimen sequenced in a study of blood T cell repertoires in COVID-19. Here immunoSEQ multiplex PCR was the method, and the copy in TCRdb shows in-frame clones only, minus some. The sample shows tens of thousands of clones, less than 90% of them seen only once. The specimen sequenced was peripheral blood. These receptors were obtained from a man in his forties or fifties with acute or convalescent COVID-19.

This chain uses TRBV7-8 with TRBJ2-7, with 10 bases lining up with TRBD2. CDR1 SGHVS and CDR2 FQNEAQ come from the germline V gene. Losses at the gene ends were 3 bases for V and 2 bases for J; bases not matched to a gene: 7. The CDR3 length is 16 residues. CDR3 DNA sequence: TGTGCCAGCAGCTTCACCGGGACTAGCGTCCCCTACGAGCAGTACTTC. It codes for CASSFTGTSVPYEQYF.

The rearrangement uses TRBV6-5 and TRBJ2-5; 10 nucleotides match TRBD1. V was pared by 5 bases and J by 1 base, with 1 base of the junction left unmatched. Germline V CDR1 and CDR2: MNHEY, SVGAGI. CDR3 length: 14 amino acids. This chain's CDR3 is CASSRQGAQETQYF. DNA of the CDR3: TGTGCCAGCAGTCGACAGGGGGCCCAAGAGACCCAGTACTTC.

This chain connects TRBV2 to TRBJ1-5, with D maybe TRBD1 (6 bases). V was clipped by 1 base and J by 7 bases, with 14 bases between them. Germline lookup yields CDR1 SNHLY and CDR2 FYNNEI. This CDR3 is built from 15 residues. The CDR3 DNA is TGTGCCAGCAGTGAAGTCTACGCAGGGGACCAGCCCCAGCATTTT. Translation gives CASSEVYAGDQPQHF.

The J gene is TRBJ2-5, the V gene TRBV27, with 8 nucleotides matching TRBD2. Germline CDR1 MNHEY, CDR2 SMNVEV (reference sequence). The CDR3 consists of 13 residues. Trimming at V came to 7 bases and at J to 4 bases, leaving 5 bases not matched to a gene. CDR3 nucleotides: TGTGCCAGCAAAAAGAGCGGGAGAGAGACCCAGTACTTC. Amino acids: CASKKSGRETQYF.

The chain joins TRBV3-1 (or the pseudogene TRBV3-2) to TRBJ2-3, with unresolved D. The V gene lost 5 bases and the J gene lost 4 bases, with 10 bases spanning the gap. There are 13 residues in the CDR3. Germline V gene sequence: CDR1 LGHDT, CDR2 YNNKEL (reference sequence). CDR3 region: CASSNSGSDTQYF. CDR3 coding DNA: TGTGCCAGCAGCAACTCAGGCTCAGATACGCAGTATTTT.

The V and J genes are TRBV5-1 and TRBJ2-3; TRBD1 matches 8 bases. Germline CDR1 SGHRS, CDR2 YFSETQ. Trimming removed 4 bases from V and 2 bases from J; junction bases left unmatched: 6. This CDR3 spans 15 amino acids. CDR3: CASSRTGSHTDTQYF. In nucleotides, the CDR3 is TGCGCCAGCAGCAGGACAGGGAGCCACACAGATACGCAGTATTTT.

The rearrangement uses TRBV5-1 and TRBJ1-1, with D tentatively TRBD1 (5 bases). V lost 1 base and J lost 1, with 5 bases in between. The germline gives CDR1 SGHRS, CDR2 YFSETQ. The CDR3 extends over 13 amino acids. The CDR3 sequence: CASSLTGNTEAFF. The CDR3 DNA reads as TGCGCCAGCAGCTTGACAGGGAACACTGAAGCTTTCTTT.

This chain joins TRBV4-1 and TRBJ2-2; possibly TRBD1 for D (6 bases). The germline V gene has CDR1 MGHRA and CDR2 YSYEKL. There are 16 residues in the CDR3. V was trimmed by 6 bases and J by 4 bases, leaving 18 bases between them. CDR3 in amino acids: CASRVRDTIATGELFF. DNA of the CDR3: TGCGCCAGCAGGGTTCGGGACACAATCGCCACCGGGGAGCTGTTTTTT.

The genes are TRBV11-3 and TRBJ1-1; D unresolved. CDR1 and CDR2 from the germline V gene are SGHNT and YENEEA. V lost 0 bases to trimming and J lost 3 bases, with 5 bases between them. The CDR3 runs 13 residues. CDR3 DNA: TGTGCCAGCAGCTTAGACTCGGACACTGAAGCTTTCTTT. Its translation is CASSLDSDTEAFF.

The chain employs TRBV19 and TRBJ1-2; 9 nucleotides align to TRBD1. CDR1 LNHDA and CDR2 SQIVND come from the germline V gene (reference sequence). Losses at the gene ends were 7 bases for V and 4 bases for J; bases not matched to a gene: 10. The CDR3 is 15 amino acids. Here the CDR3 reads CASTAPGQGSYGYTF. CDR3 coding DNA: TGTGCCAGTACCGCCCCGGGACAGGGAAGCTATGGCTACACCTTC.

The chain employs TRBV3-1 (or the pseudogene TRBV3-2) and TRBJ1-2; D not certain. Germline CDR1 is LGHDT and CDR2 is YNNKEL (reference sequence). This CDR3 has 14 amino acids. With 2 bases removed from V and 2 bases from J, the gap between germline ends came to 9 bases. The CDR3: CASSQTFRNYGYTF. The CDR3 DNA is TGTGCCAGCAGCCAAACCTTCAGAAACTATGGCTACACCTTC.

The chain has TRBV6-4 and TRBJ2-1; TRBD1 aligns across 7 bases. The germline CDR1 and CDR2 sequences are MRHNA and SNTAGT. V dropped 3 bases and J dropped 9; count of bases not matched to a gene: 11. This CDR3 comprises 15 residues. The CDR3 region has the DNA TGTGCCAGCAGTGAGGAAGGGGGCGCGTGGGGTGAGCAGTTCTTC. The encoded protein is CASSEEGGAWGEQFF.

This chain uses TRBV14 with TRBJ1-2; the D gene is possibly TRBD1 (5 bases). The length of the CDR3 is 12 residues. The germline V gene has CDR1 SGHDN and CDR2 FVKESK. Deletions cut 4 bases from V and 8 bases from J, with 11 bases between. The DNA for the CDR3 is TGTGCCAGCAGCCCCGGGGGAGGGGGCTACACCTTC. Protein: CASSPGGGGYTF.

This rearrangement joins TRBV5-8 to TRBJ2-7; D is ambiguous. Trimming took 3 bases from V and 0 from J, leaving 7 bases between them. The CDR3 length is 13 residues. Germline lookup yields CDR1 SGHTS and CDR2 YDEGEE. CDR3 sequence reads: CASSSGYSYEQYF. DNA for the CDR3: TGTGCCAGCAGCTCAGGATACTCCTACGAGCAGTACTTC.

On this clone: The sample holds other DNA sequences that translate to the same CDR3. The genes are TRBV9 and TRBJ1-3; no firm D call. This CDR3 has 12 amino acids. Trimming removed 4 bases from V and 3 bases from J, with 5 bases in between. Germline V gives CDR1 SGDLS, CDR2 YYNGEE. CDR3 sequence reads: CASSPRGNTIYF. CDR3 nucleotide sequence: TGTGCCAGCAGCCCGCGTGGAAACACCATATATTTT.

This clone was counted once. The V call is TRBV19, the J call TRBJ1-2; no firm D call. This CDR3 contains 14 residues. V gave up 1 base and J gave up 3 bases, with 9 bases separating them. Germline V gene data show CDR1 as LNHDA and CDR2 as SQIVND (reference sequence). This chain's CDR3 is CASSIVLTHYGYTF. The CDR3 bases are TGTGCCAGTAGTATAGTACTAACTCACTATGGCTACACCTTC.

DNA of the CDR3: TGTGCCAGCAGTGAACAGGTAATGAACACTGAAGCTTTCTTT. This encodes CASSEQVMNTEAFF. The rearrangement joins TRBV27 to TRBJ1-1; tentatively, D is TRBD1 (5 bases). The germline V gene encodes CDR1 MNHEY and CDR2 SMNVEV (reference sequence). V gave up 5 bases and J gave up 0 bases, with 10 bases separating them. This CDR3 is built from 14 residues.

The V and J genes are TRBV5-1 and TRBJ2-7; TRBD2 matches at 7 bases. Trimming cost V 4 bases and J 6 bases; bases outside gene matches: 7. Looked up from germline, CDR1 is SGHRS and CDR2 is YFSETQ. There are 13 residues in the CDR3. The CDR3 bases are TGCGCCAGCAGCCTGGACTGGGGGGGCGAGCAGTACTTC. It specifies CASSLDWGGEQYF.

The rearrangement joins TRBV9 to TRBJ1-2, with D uncertain. The CDR3 sequence is 14 residues long. The germline V and J ends were trimmed by 6 bases and 1 base, with 13 bases remaining between them. Germline CDR1 and CDR2: SGDLS and YYNGEE. DNA for the CDR3: TGTGCCAGCACGGTGGGAGGGAGTAACTATGGCTACACCTTC. Protein: CASTVGGSNYGYTF. The complete variable domain, with remaining parts taken from reference TRBV9 and TRBJ1-2, reads DSGVTQTPKHLITATGQRVTLRCSPRSGDLSVYWYQQSLDQGLQFLIQYYNGEERAKGNILERFSAQQFPDLHSELNLSSLELGDSALYFCASTVGGSNYGYTFGSGTRLTVV.

This chain connects TRBV5-4 to TRBJ2-2; TRBD1 aligns across 9 bases. The CDR3 is made up of 14 amino acids. Per germline, CDR1 SGHNT and CDR2 YYREEE (reference sequence). V was pared by 4 bases and J by 4 bases, with 2 bases of the junction left unmatched. In DNA form, the CDR3 reads TGTGCCAGCAGCCCGGGACAGGGCACCGGGGAGCTGTTTTTT. Translated, it gives CASSPGQGTGELFF.

The V call is TRBV11-3, the J call TRBJ2-2, with 14 positions matching TRBD2. Trimming at V came to 5 bases and at J to 5 bases, leaving 10 bases not matched to a gene. Germline V CDR1 and CDR2: SGHNT, YENEEA. The length of the CDR3 is 18 residues. In DNA form, the CDR3 reads TGTGCCAGCAGCCCCGGGACTAGCGGGAGTCTGGGGACCGGGGAGCTGTTTTTT. It codes for CASSPGTSGSLGTGELFF.

This clone was observed a few times. The rearrangement joins TRBV5-6 to TRBJ1-2, with D unresolved. Between the trimmed V and J ends, which lost 0 bases and 2 bases, there was a span of 8 bases. This CDR3 is 14 amino acids long. The germline CDR1 and CDR2 sequences are SGHDT and YYEEEE. For the CDR3, the DNA is TGTGCCAGCAGCTTGGCCGTCCGGAACTATGGCTACACCTTC. It translates to CASSLAVRNYGYTF.

V and J are TRBV10-3 and TRBJ2-1; 8 bases map to TRBD2. The length of the CDR3 is 18 residues. The germline gives CDR1 ENHRY, CDR2 SYGVKD. V lost 0 bases, J lost 10 bases, and 17 bases stayed unmatched. CDR3 protein: CAISESLGLAGAPAEQFF. CDR3 nucleotide sequence: TGTGCCATCAGTGAGTCACTAGGGCTAGCGGGCGCCCCCGCGGAGCAGTTCTTC.

This chain connects TRBV5-1 to TRBJ2-2, with a weak D call TRBD1 (5 bases). This CDR3 is built from 14 residues. From germline, CDR1 is SGHRS and CDR2 YFSETQ. The V and J ends lost 7 bases and 5 bases respectively, with 15 bases between them. In nucleotides, the CDR3 is TGCGCCAGCGCCAGTGGGGCGCGGACCGGGGAGCTGTTTTTT. Translated: CASASGARTGELFF.

The table lists this clone with a count of one. V gene TRBV7-9 combines with J gene TRBJ2-1; 12 nucleotides align to TRBD2. The CDR3 sequence is 16 residues long. Germline assignment: CDR1 SEHNR and CDR2 FQNEAQ (reference sequence). The junction had 6 bases not matched to a gene; V was cut back by 1 base and J by 8 bases. This CDR3 reads CASSLELAGGPDEQFF. In DNA, the CDR3 is TGTGCCAGCAGCTTAGAGCTAGCGGGAGGGCCAGATGAGCAGTTCTTC.

This chain links TRBV6-5 with TRBJ2-7, with 10 bases aligning to TRBD2. Germline CDR1 and CDR2: MNHEY and SVGAGI. Trimming removed 7 bases from V and 4 bases from J; junction bases left unmatched: 10. The CDR3 totals 15 residues. CDR3 nucleotide sequence: TGTGCCAGCACCGAACGGGCTAGCGGGAGTTACGAGCAGTACTTC. It translates to CASTERASGSYEQYF.

In DNA form, the CDR3 reads TGTGCCAGCAGTATCGACAGGGCTAGTGAGCAGTTCTTC. Residues: CASSIDRASEQFF. The chain links TRBV6-5 to TRBJ2-1, with 7 bases aligning to TRBD1. Germline assignment: CDR1 MNHEY and CDR2 SVGAGI. The CDR3 length is 13 residues. J was trimmed by 9 bases and V by 5 bases; bases with no gene match: 7.

The rearrangement uses TRBV19 and TRBJ2-7; D perhaps matches TRBD1 (5 bases). This CDR3 spans 14 amino acids. Germline V gene lookup returns CDR1 LNHDA and CDR2 SQIVND (reference sequence). V was cut by 7 bases and J by 3 bases, with 16 bases left in between. As DNA, the CDR3 is TGTGCCAGTAAGTTTGGGCAGGGCAACTACGAGCAGTACTTC. Residues: CASKFGQGNYEQYF.